This T cell receptor (beta chain) was identified during a study of blood T cell repertoires in COVID-19 (dated by TCRdb to about 2020). As for the study more broadly: Samples from collaborators originated in the United States, Italy and Spain and spanned both the acute and convalescent phases of COVID-19. The material from the prospective study consisted of cDNA or gDNA derived from T cells, B-cell-depleted T cells, or PBMCs. Subjects who had been exposed to COVID-19, were actively infected with it, or had recovered from it provided the deeply sampled blood TCRbeta repertoires that made up the dataset. The repertoires were made available in a free public database intended to serve as a resource for research on the immune response to SARS-CoV-2. The samples were drawn from two sources: the first 160 participants of the ongoing ImmuneRACE study, and 1,200 or so subjects contributed by 6 global collaborators. Sample metadata almost always included a de-identified subject ID, COVID-19 status, age in years and sex. Where available, HLA class I and class II types were obtained from metadata supplied by the sample provider rather than from assay-based typing. Beyond this particular receptor, the publication reports: Clinical and demographic metadata were provided uncurated, with the amount varying by source and participant.

V is pared back by 6 bases and J by 0 bases, with 6 bases lying between the germline termini. The CDR3 sequence holds 13 residues, the cysteine and phenylalanine included. The retained sequence is limited to the CDR3, 39 bases, with the frame set at the first base. Looking up the germline V gene yields CDR1 MNHEY and CDR2 SVGAGI. Notes on this clone: What antigen it recognizes has not been identified. No much larger clonotype is one base removed from it; base qualities were not supplied. The same CDR3 can be traced to other DNA sequences in this sample.

TCRbeta CDR3 regions were amplified from genomic DNA by means of the immunoSEQ Assay, a bias-controlled multiplex PCR. Per the authors' processing: Within the assay, amplification of reference gene primers was used to estimate how many nucleated cells each sample contained. Sequence reads were collapsed and filtered to measure the absolute abundance of every unique TCRbeta CDR3 rearrangement. For each sample, productive Simpson clonality was calculated as the square root of Simpson's diversity index across productive rearrangements. TCRdb mirrors the immuneACCESS table, restricted to in-frame sequences. Some clones are absent from its copies; in checked studies, under half trace to an unresolved V gene, and the reason for the others is unknown. V, J and clone size were drawn from that table, and D and trimming were deduced from the DNA. The sample table contains more than 150,000 clones; only one count was recorded for approximately 90% of them. The top ten clonotypes cover under 2.5% of the sample.

Each collaborating institution followed its own protocols to collect whole blood in K2EDTA tubes. For TCRbeta analysis, collaborator samples were shipped as frozen whole blood, as isolated PBMCs, or as DNA extracted from either sample type. Sequenced: peripheral blood. The chain employs TRBV6-5 and TRBJ1-5, with the D gene not clear enough to name. This sequence originates from a man aged 65 to 79 with active or convalescent COVID-19. This receptor carries the CDR3 CASSYSSNQPQHF. The sequence in DNA is TGTGCCAGCAGCTATAGTAGCAATCAGCCCCAGCATTTT.